This T cell receptor beta chain was captured in a study of shared clonotypes between healthy human individuals. The germline V gene has CDR1 MDHEN and CDR2 SYDVKM. V shed 7 bases and J 0 bases; nucleotides not matched to a gene: 5. The CDR3 extends over 14 amino acids. Assay used: immunoSEQ multiplex PCR; TCRdb lists only in-frame clones, some missing. The sample records under 1,100,000 clones, 75% to 80% being singletons. General observations from the study: The donor pool, a small one, limited the genetic and exposure-history diversity represented. Naive subsets tended to show greater estimated richness than memory subsets.

With regard to this clone: As yet, its antigen is unknown.

The TCR was taken from a man aged 18 to 29 in good health. Some clones in this sample may be carry-over from other donors' samples. This sequence joins TRBV28 and TRBJ1-2, with TRBD1 matching 7 bases. The sample was memory CD4+ T cells from PBMCs. Subset specified: CD45RA-negative fraction. The CDR3 sequence is CASNTGQPNYGYTF. The CDR3 coding sequence is TGTGCCAGCAATACGGGACAGCCTAACTATGGCTACACCTTC.